This T cell receptor beta chain came from a study of cytomegalovirus exposure and HLA in healthy donors. With 60 Vbeta and 13 Jbeta primers, the PCR was carried out. The assay was immunoSEQ multiplex PCR, and TCRdb's table has in-frame clones only and misses some. This repertoire shows around 120,000 clones, around 77% found once; its top ten account for 3.5% to 4.5%. There are 15 residues in the CDR3. The germline V gene has CDR1 SGDLS and CDR2 YYNGEE. With 6 bases clipped from V and 5 bases from J, the junction kept 7 bases outside the gene matches. The V and J genes are TRBV9 and TRBJ2-2; 10 nucleotides agree with TRBD1. Input material: PBMCs. The TCR comes from a human donor in good health. CDR3: CASTLDRGQTGELFF. Written as DNA, the CDR3 is TGTGCCAGCACCTTAGACAGGGGGCAGACCGGGGAGCTGTTTTTT.